The rows below give T cell receptor beta chains drawn from one sample of a study of response to subunit inactivated influenza vaccine. MiXCR was run by TCRdb on the RT-PCR reads, yielding one entry per CDR3 protein. Here the sample spans about half a million distinct CDR3 sequences, approximately 9.9% being singletons. Sequenced here: PBMCs from blood, sampled about 40 days after vaccination. These receptors were obtained from a man over 45 who received an inactivated influenza vaccine. Both conserved end residues are part of each CDR3. Fields, in order: V gene, J gene, clone size, D gene, CDR3 DNA, CDR3 protein. A D gene is named only where the DNA matches it firmly. Clone size appears in some rows only: once, few, many, or a class for an expanded clone.

V gene: TRBV5-1; J gene: TRBJ2-5; clone size: few; D gene: .; CDR3 DNA: TGCGCCAGCTGTGAGGGACGCCCGGGGGAGACCCAGTACTTC; CDR3 protein: CASCEGRPGETQYF
V gene: TRBV10-3; J gene: TRBJ2-7; clone size: few; D gene: TRBD2; CDR3 DNA: TGTGCCACCCGGACTAGCGGGGACGAGCAGTACTTC; CDR3 protein: CATRTSGDEQYF
V gene: TRBV18; J gene: TRBJ2-1; clone size: .; D gene: .; CDR3 DNA: TGTGCCAGCTCAGACCGGGACCTCTTTTTGTCGAGCTCCTACAATGAGCAGTTCTTC; CDR3 protein: CASSDRDLFLSSSYNEQFF
V gene: TRBV2; J gene: TRBJ2-1; clone size: many; D gene: .; CDR3 DNA: TGTGCCAGCAGTGAGCAGGATATTGCCTACAATGAGCAGTTCTTC; CDR3 protein: CASSEQDIAYNEQFF
V gene: TRBV7-2; J gene: TRBJ2-5; clone size: .; D gene: TRBD2; CDR3 DNA: TGTGCCAGCAGCCTAGGACTAGCGGGGGGCGAGGAGACCCAGTACTTC; CDR3 protein: CASSLGLAGGEETQYF
V gene: TRBV5-6; J gene: TRBJ2-1; clone size: many; D gene: TRBD1; CDR3 DNA: TGTGCCAGCAGCGGGACAGGGTCCAATGAGCAGTTCTTC; CDR3 protein: CASSGTGSNEQFF
V gene: TRBV7-2; J gene: TRBJ1-1; clone size: few; D gene: .; CDR3 DNA: TGTGCCAGCAGCCCTCTTTCGGGCAGGGCGGGTAGTGAAGCTTTCTTT; CDR3 protein: CASSPLSGRAGSEAFF
V gene: TRBV7-2; J gene: TRBJ1-1; clone size: many; D gene: .; CDR3 DNA: TGTGCCAGCAGCTTAGCGCCCAGGGAGGCTGAAGCTTTCTTT; CDR3 protein: CASSLAPREAEAFF
V gene: TRBV24-1; J gene: TRBJ2-2; clone size: .; D gene: .; CDR3 DNA: TGTGCCACCGCTGGGGCAGCCAGGGCCACCGGGGAGCTGTTTTTT; CDR3 protein: CATAGAARATGELFF
V gene: TRBV7-9; J gene: TRBJ1-5; clone size: few; D gene: .; CDR3 DNA: TGTGCCAGCAGCTTAGTAGGGGGACCGGGCAATCAGCCCCAGCATTTT; CDR3 protein: CASSLVGGPGNQPQHF
V gene: TRBV20-1; J gene: TRBJ1-1; clone size: .; D gene: .; CDR3 DNA: TGCAGTGCTAGGTACGGACGGGACCACACTGAAGCTTTCTTT; CDR3 protein: CSARYGRDHTEAFF
V gene: TRBV28; J gene: TRBJ2-1; clone size: few; D gene: TRBD2; CDR3 DNA: TGTGCCAGCAGTTCTGGACTAGCGCTAAACAATGAGCAGTTCTTC; CDR3 protein: CASSSGLALNNEQFF
V gene: TRBV5-1; J gene: TRBJ2-2; clone size: many; D gene: .; CDR3 DNA: TGCGCCAGCAGCCCGGACCGGTATAACACCGGGGAGCTGTTTTTT; CDR3 protein: CASSPDRYNTGELFF
V gene: TRBV12-3/TRBV12-4; J gene: TRBJ1-4; clone size: .; D gene: .; CDR3 DNA: TGTGCCAGCAGTTTCTGGCACCCCGCGGAAAAACTGTTTTTT; CDR3 protein: CASSFWHPAEKLFF
V gene: TRBV18; J gene: TRBJ2-1; clone size: few; D gene: TRBD2; CDR3 DNA: TGTGTCCACCAGCTCACCATAGTGAGGGCGGAGCGGGGCCCCTACAATGAGCAGTTCTTC; CDR3 protein: CVHQLTIVRAERGPYNEQFF
V gene: TRBV7-9; J gene: TRBJ2-3; clone size: .; D gene: .; CDR3 DNA: TGTGCCAGCAGCTATTGGCAATCCAAGGGTACGCAGTATTTT; CDR3 protein: CASSYWQSKGTQYF
V gene: TRBV20-1; J gene: TRBJ2-1; clone size: .; D gene: .; CDR3 DNA: TGCAGTCCCTACTCCTACAATGAGCAGTTCTTC; CDR3 protein: CSPYSYNEQFF
V gene: TRBV6-1; J gene: TRBJ1-2; clone size: .; D gene: .; CDR3 DNA: TGTGCCAGCAGTGACATTCCAGCCTTCTATGGCTACACCTTC; CDR3 protein: CASSDIPAFYGYTF
V gene: TRBV10-3; J gene: TRBJ2-5; clone size: few; D gene: .; CDR3 DNA: TGTGCCATCAGTGGGGGGACGGACGAGGGGGAGACCCAGTACTTC; CDR3 protein: CAISGGTDEGETQYF
V gene: TRBV27; J gene: TRBJ2-7; clone size: .; D gene: TRBD1; CDR3 DNA: TGTGCCAGCAGTGACGGGACAGAGGCCTACGAGCAGTACTTC; CDR3 protein: CASSDGTEAYEQYF
V gene: TRBV11-2; J gene: TRBJ2-2; clone size: .; D gene: TRBD2; CDR3 DNA: TGTGCCAGCAGCTTAAGGCTCATAGCGGGAGAAAATACCGGGGAGCTGTTTTTT; CDR3 protein: CASSLRLIAGENTGELFF
V gene: TRBV5-1; J gene: TRBJ1-1; clone size: many; D gene: .; CDR3 DNA: TGTGCCAGCAGTTTAGACGGCGGCACTGAAGCTTTCTTT; CDR3 protein: CASSLDGGTEAFF
V gene: TRBV7-4; J gene: TRBJ2-7; clone size: .; D gene: .; CDR3 DNA: TGTGCCAGCCCTTCGGGACACCCTTTGTACGAGCAGTACTTC; CDR3 protein: CASPSGHPLYEQYF
V gene: TRBV20-1; J gene: TRBJ2-7; clone size: few; D gene: .; CDR3 DNA: TGCAGTGCATGGGTCGGGCACGAGCAGTACTTC; CDR3 protein: CSAWVGHEQYF
V gene: TRBV28; J gene: TRBJ2-3; clone size: .; D gene: TRBD2; CDR3 DNA: TGTGCCAGCAGTTTCCTATTGCGGGGGGGGCGGGCAGATACGCAGTATTTT; CDR3 protein: CASSFLLRGGRADTQYF
V gene: TRBV28; J gene: TRBJ2-7; clone size: few; D gene: .; CDR3 DNA: TGTGCCAGCAGTTTGTTAATCCGGGCGGGTGCGAAGAGCTCCTACGAGCAGTACTTC; CDR3 protein: CASSLLIRAGAKSSYEQYF
V gene: TRBV7-2; J gene: TRBJ2-7; clone size: many; D gene: TRBD2; CDR3 DNA: TGTGCCAGCAGCTCGACTAGCGGTCGCTACGAGCAGTACTTC; CDR3 protein: CASSSTSGRYEQYF
V gene: TRBV4-2; J gene: TRBJ2-3; clone size: .; D gene: TRBD2; CDR3 DNA: TGTGCCAGCAGCCGGGACTACCCGACCTCAGATACGCAGTATTTT; CDR3 protein: CASSRDYPTSDTQYF
V gene: TRBV20-1; J gene: TRBJ2-7; clone size: many; D gene: .; CDR3 DNA: TGCAGTGCCCAGGGACCTCTCTCCTACGAGCAGTACTTC; CDR3 protein: CSAQGPLSYEQYF
V gene: TRBV13; J gene: TRBJ2-1; clone size: few; D gene: TRBD1; CDR3 DNA: TGTGCCAGCAGCCCCACAGGGGGCCTAGAGGACAATGAGCAGTTCTTC; CDR3 protein: CASSPTGGLEDNEQFF
V gene: TRBV7-2; J gene: TRBJ2-5; clone size: .; D gene: .; CDR3 DNA: TGTGCCAGCAGCTTTAACCTCCTACAAGAGACCCAGTACTTC; CDR3 protein: CASSFNLLQETQYF
V gene: TRBV18; J gene: TRBJ2-3; clone size: .; D gene: .; CDR3 DNA: TGTGCCAGCTCACCAGGGAGGCTAGATACGCAGTATTTT; CDR3 protein: CASSPGRLDTQYF
V gene: TRBV7-2; J gene: TRBJ2-5; clone size: .; D gene: TRBD1; CDR3 DNA: TGTGCCAGCAGCTTTCAGGGGGCTCAAGAGACCCAGTACTTC; CDR3 protein: CASSFQGAQETQYF
V gene: TRBV10-3; J gene: TRBJ2-1; clone size: many; D gene: .; CDR3 DNA: TGTGCCATCAGTGAGTCGGGCGGTTATTCTCCTCTTAACAATGAGCAGTTCTTC; CDR3 protein: CAISESGGYSPLNNEQFF
V gene: TRBV28; J gene: TRBJ2-2; clone size: .; D gene: TRBD2; CDR3 DNA: TGTGCCAGCAGTTCCGATATTTTAGGGGCGGGGGACACCGGGGAGCTGTTTTTT; CDR3 protein: CASSSDILGAGDTGELFF
V gene: TRBV6-1; J gene: TRBJ2-3; clone size: many; D gene: TRBD1; CDR3 DNA: TGTGCCAGCAGTGTTCGGGACAGGGGAGATACGCAGTATTTT; CDR3 protein: CASSVRDRGDTQYF
V gene: TRBV20-1; J gene: TRBJ2-1; clone size: few; D gene: TRBD2; CDR3 DNA: TGCAGTGCCTACCACCCTAGCGGGGCAAACAATGAGCAGTTCTTC; CDR3 protein: CSAYHPSGANNEQFF
V gene: TRBV20-1; J gene: TRBJ2-5; clone size: many; D gene: .; CDR3 DNA: TGCAGTGCCCAAAGGCCGGGGGAGACCCAGTACTTC; CDR3 protein: CSAQRPGETQYF
V gene: TRBV20-1; J gene: TRBJ1-5; clone size: few; D gene: .; CDR3 DNA: TGCAGTGCTAGACATAGTCCGGATCAGCCCCAGCATTTT; CDR3 protein: CSARHSPDQPQHF
V gene: TRBV4-1; J gene: TRBJ1-5; clone size: .; D gene: .; CDR3 DNA: TGCGCCAGCAGTCTCCAGGAGGGGGACAATCAGCCCCAGCATTTT; CDR3 protein: CASSLQEGDNQPQHF
V gene: TRBV12-3/TRBV12-4; J gene: TRBJ1-2; clone size: .; D gene: .; CDR3 DNA: TGTGCCAGCAGTTTATCCGACTCCCTCACGGGGGGCTACACCTTC; CDR3 protein: CASSLSDSLTGGYTF
V gene: TRBV20-1; J gene: TRBJ2-1; clone size: many; D gene: .; CDR3 DNA: TGCAGTGCAACCCCACCCGGGGACAATGAGCAGTTCTTC; CDR3 protein: CSATPPGDNEQFF
V gene: TRBV29-1; J gene: TRBJ1-2; clone size: many; D gene: TRBD1; CDR3 DNA: TGCAGCGTTGGAGGGACAGCCTATGGCTACACCTTC; CDR3 protein: CSVGGTAYGYTF
V gene: TRBV7-9; J gene: TRBJ2-6; clone size: .; D gene: .; CDR3 DNA: TGTGCCAGCAGCCTAACAGCCGGGCCCGGGGCCAACGTCCTGACTTTC; CDR3 protein: CASSLTAGPGANVLTF
V gene: TRBV6-1; J gene: TRBJ2-5; clone size: .; D gene: .; CDR3 DNA: TGTGCCAGCTGGGTTGGTGGACTAAGGCGGGAGACCCAGTACTTC; CDR3 protein: CASWVGGLRRETQYF
V gene: TRBV20-1; J gene: TRBJ2-3; clone size: few; D gene: TRBD2; CDR3 DNA: TGCAGTGCTAGTAGGCTAGCGGGAGTCGGGGATCAAGATACGCAGTATTTT; CDR3 protein: CSASRLAGVGDQDTQYF
V gene: TRBV20-1; J gene: TRBJ1-1; clone size: many; D gene: .; CDR3 DNA: TGCAGTGCCGGACACCTTGAAGCTTTCTTT; CDR3 protein: CSAGHLEAFF